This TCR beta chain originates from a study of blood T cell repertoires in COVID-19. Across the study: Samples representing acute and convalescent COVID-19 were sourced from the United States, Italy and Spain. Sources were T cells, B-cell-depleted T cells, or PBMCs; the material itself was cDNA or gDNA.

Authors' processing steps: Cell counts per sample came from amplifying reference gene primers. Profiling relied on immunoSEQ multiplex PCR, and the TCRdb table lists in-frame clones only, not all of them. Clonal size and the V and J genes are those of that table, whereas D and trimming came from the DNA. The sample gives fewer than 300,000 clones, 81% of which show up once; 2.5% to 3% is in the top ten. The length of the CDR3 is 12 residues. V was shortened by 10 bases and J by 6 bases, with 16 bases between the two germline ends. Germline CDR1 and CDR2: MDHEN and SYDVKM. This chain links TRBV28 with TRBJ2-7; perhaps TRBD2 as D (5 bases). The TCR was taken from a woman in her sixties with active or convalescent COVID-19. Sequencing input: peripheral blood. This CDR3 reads CAISSGVGEQYF. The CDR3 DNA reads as TGTGCCATTTCGTCCGGGGTGGGCGAGCAGTACTTC.